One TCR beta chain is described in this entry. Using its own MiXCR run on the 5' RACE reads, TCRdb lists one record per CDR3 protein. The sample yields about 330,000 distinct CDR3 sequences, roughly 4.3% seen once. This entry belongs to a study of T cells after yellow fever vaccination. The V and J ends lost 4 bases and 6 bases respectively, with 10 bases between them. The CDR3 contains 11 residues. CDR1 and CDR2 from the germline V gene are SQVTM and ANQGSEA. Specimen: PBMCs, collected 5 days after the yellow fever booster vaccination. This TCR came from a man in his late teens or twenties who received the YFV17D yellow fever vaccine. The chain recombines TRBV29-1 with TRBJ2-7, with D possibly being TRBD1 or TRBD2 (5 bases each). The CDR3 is CSVASGAEQYF. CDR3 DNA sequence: TGCAGCGTTGCCTCCGGGGCCGAGCAGTACTTC.